These 9 T cell receptor beta chains were sequenced from one sample in a study of shared clonotypes between healthy human individuals. Profiling relied on immunoSEQ multiplex PCR, and the TCRdb table lists in-frame clones only, not all of them. The data contain under 2,500,000 clones, around 95% of them singletons. The sample consisted of naive CD4+ T cells sorted from blood. Regarding subset: CD45RA+ positively selected. The receptors were sampled from a man between 18 and 29 years old in good health.

The DNA for the CDR3 is TGTGCCAGCAGCCTACCTGCTAGCACAGATACGCAGTATTTT. Translating it yields CASSLPASTDTQYF. The V call is TRBV7-6, the J call TRBJ2-3; D gene unclear. Germline-derived CDR1 and CDR2 are SGHVS and FNYEAQ. The V end lost 5 bases, the J end lost 0 bases, and 9 bases lay between the germline ends. The CDR3 covers 14 residues.

This clone has only one observation. The chain links TRBV2 to TRBJ2-1, with D unresolved. V was clipped by 6 bases and J by 7 bases, with 22 bases between them. CDR1 is SNHLY, CDR2 FYNNEI, per germline. The CDR3 spans 16 residues. The CDR3 sequence: CASSQDSDARINEQFF. Here the CDR3 DNA reads TGTGCCAGCAGCCAAGACTCGGACGCACGGATAAATGAGCAGTTCTTC.

On this clone: The identical CDR3 is also encoded by other nucleotide sequences in the sample. The gene calls are TRBV6-6 and TRBJ1-2; weak D call: TRBD1 (5 bases). The V end lost 0 bases, the J end lost 9 bases, and 8 bases lay between the germline ends. This CDR3 is built from 12 residues. Germline-derived CDR1 and CDR2 are MNHNY and SVGAGI (reference sequence). DNA for the CDR3: TGTGCCAGCAGTTACTCTGGGGGGAGCTACACCTTC. Amino acid sequence: CASSYSGGSYTF.

As regards this clone: Other DNA sequences within the sample encode an identical CDR3. The rearrangement joins TRBV7-2 to TRBJ1-2; D is uncertain. CDR3 length: 12 residues. V shed 4 bases and J shed 8 bases, with 11 bases lying between them. Germline values: CDR1 SGHTA, CDR2 FQGNSA. Here the CDR3 reads CASSSDRGGYTF. The DNA of the CDR3 is TGTGCCAGCAGCTCGGATCGAGGGGGCTACACCTTC.

The chain links TRBV6-5 to TRBJ2-2; D ambiguous. Germline assignment: CDR1 MNHEY and CDR2 SVGAGI. Trimming pared 1 base from V and 7 bases from J, leaving 4 bases between. CDR3 length equals 12 residues. CDR3 region: CASSYFDGELFF. In DNA, the CDR3 is TGTGCCAGCAGTTACTTCGACGGGGAGCTGTTTTTT.

The J gene is TRBJ1-2, the V gene TRBV29-1; perhaps TRBD1 as D (5 bases). With 4 bases removed from V and 0 bases from J, the gap between germline ends came to 9 bases. The CDR3 extends over 13 amino acids. Germline loops: CDR1 SQVTM, CDR2 ANQGSEA. The CDR3 loop reads CSVGRVANYGYTF. CDR3 nucleotides: TGCAGCGTTGGCAGGGTAGCTAACTATGGCTACACCTTC.

The CDR3 protein is CASSFSLLETQYF. For the CDR3, the DNA is TGTGCCAGCAGTTTCAGTCTACTGGAGACCCAGTACTTC. The chain recombines TRBV27 with TRBJ2-5; D gene unclear. This CDR3 comprises 13 residues. V was clipped by 3 bases and J by 5 bases, with 10 bases between them. CDR1 and CDR2 (germline): MNHEY, SMNVEV (reference sequence).

The J gene is TRBJ2-7, the V gene TRBV2; tentatively, D is TRBD2 (6 bases). V lost 5 bases to trimming and J lost 4 bases, with 9 bases between them. The CDR3 spans 12 residues. Per germline, CDR1 SNHLY and CDR2 FYNNEI. The CDR3 protein is CASSTGTYEQYF. CDR3 DNA sequence: TGTGCCAGCAGTACCGGGACTTACGAGCAGTACTTC.

V and J are TRBV7-2 and TRBJ2-5; TRBD2 aligns across 7 bases. The CDR3 has 12 amino acids. Germline V gives CDR1 SGHTA, CDR2 FQGNSA. V lost 3 bases and J lost 10; bases outside the gene matches: 5. CDR3 bases: TGTGCCAGCAGCTTCCCGGGAGGCATCCAGTACTTC. Its translation: CASSFPGGIQYF.